A selection of T cell receptor beta chains follows, all from one sample in a study of circulating and synovial CD4+ cells in juvenile arthritis. The assay was immunoSEQ multiplex PCR, and TCRdb's table has in-frame clones only and misses some. The data hold approximately 16,000 clones, with 91% observed a single time. Material: CD4+ T cells from blood. All receptors derive from a human donor with juvenile idiopathic arthritis. Each CDR3 is given without its conserved first and last residue.

v_call,cdr3_aa
TRBV5-4,ASRKGRGQGPKETQY
TRBV7-9,ASSLVLGENTEAF
TRBV7-3,ASSLTGGLGRNEQF
TRBV5-1,ASSLATSRSSGNTIY
TRBV19,ASRPAPDKLPQF
TRBV2,ASSGPGTGELF
TRBV6-5,ASSRTGEVV
TRBV7-2,ASSRDSPDTQY
TRBV4-3,ASSQSPGQHYNEQF
TRBV5-4,ASSLGSGTGNEKLF
TRBV29-1,SVARARETQY
TRBV12-5,ASGLMSGSTDTQY
TRBV15,ATSNDRLATDTQY
TRBV25-1,ASSESTGGREKLF
TRBV9,ASSPGTSTGELF
TRBV7-3,ASRARGGSGATGELF
TRBV12-1,ASSFWTMRQGQPQH
TRBV7-2,ASSLAANTGELF
TRBV27,ASSSLGTTGYGSPLH
TRBV9,ASSGGHQGSGYT
TRBV7-8,ASSFDRASFGGELF
TRBV27,ASSWAGGPTDTQY
TRBV18,ASSPNRRETQY
TRBV12-5,ASGLRRAIYNEQF
TRBV10-2,ASSEPRTGGNTEAF
TRBV5-4,ASSLGGSNTEAF
TRBV2,ASSPEFGPLSGELF
TRBV4-3,ASSQDKPRVGGGTDTQY
TRBV27,ASSLALGGSGANVLT
TRBV5-6,ASSWGGTNTGELF
TRBV2,ASSTGPAGELF
TRBV5-4,ASSLGDRDGNEQF
TRBV19,ASNQRGGGETQY
TRBV11-3,ASSLDREYNEQF